This T cell receptor (beta chain) was sequenced in a study of blood T cell repertoires in COVID-19. Data came from immunoSEQ multiplex PCR; TCRdb stores just in-frame clones and leaves some out. The sample shows roughly 140,000 clones, roughly four fifths of them seen only once. Sequencing was done on a sample of peripheral blood. The receptor comes from a woman at least 80 years old with acute or convalescent COVID-19.

CDR3 sequence reads: CASSRRTSGRARTGELFF. As DNA, the CDR3 is TGTGCCAGCAGCCGCCGGACTAGCGGGAGGGCGCGCACCGGGGAGCTGTTTTTT. The chain couples TRBV27 to TRBJ2-2; the match to TRBD2 covers 15 bases. The CDR3 is made up of 18 amino acids. Germline trimming cut 6 bases from V and 4 bases from J; bases unmatched to any gene: 9. Germline V gene sequence: CDR1 MNHEY, CDR2 SMNVEV (reference sequence).